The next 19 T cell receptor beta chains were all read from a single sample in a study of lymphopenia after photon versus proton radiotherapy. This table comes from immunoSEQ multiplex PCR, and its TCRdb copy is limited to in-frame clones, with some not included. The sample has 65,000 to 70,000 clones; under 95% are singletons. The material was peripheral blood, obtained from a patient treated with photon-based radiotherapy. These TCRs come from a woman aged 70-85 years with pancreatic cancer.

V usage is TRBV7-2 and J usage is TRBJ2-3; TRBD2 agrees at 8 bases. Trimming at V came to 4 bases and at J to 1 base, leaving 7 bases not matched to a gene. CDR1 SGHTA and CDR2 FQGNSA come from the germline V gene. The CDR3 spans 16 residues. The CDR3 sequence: CASSSLAGSGTDTQYF. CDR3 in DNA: TGTGCCAGCAGCTCCCTAGCGGGCTCTGGCACAGATACGCAGTATTTT.

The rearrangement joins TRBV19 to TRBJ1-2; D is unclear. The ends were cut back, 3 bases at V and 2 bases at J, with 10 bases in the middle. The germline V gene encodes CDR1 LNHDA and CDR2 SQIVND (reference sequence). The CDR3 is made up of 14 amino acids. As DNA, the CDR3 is TGTGCCAGTAGTATCTCTTATACCAACTATGGCTACACCTTC. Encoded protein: CASSISYTNYGYTF.

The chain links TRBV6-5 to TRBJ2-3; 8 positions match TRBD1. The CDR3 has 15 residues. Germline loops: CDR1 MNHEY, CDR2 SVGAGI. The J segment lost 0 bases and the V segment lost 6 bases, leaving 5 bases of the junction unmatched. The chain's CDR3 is CASSSGQVSTDTQYF. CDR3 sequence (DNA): TGTGCCAGCAGCTCGGGACAGGTTAGCACAGATACGCAGTATTTT.

The CDR3 reads CASSQVPTGGTDTQYF. CDR3 DNA sequence: TGTGCCAGCAGCCAAGTTCCGACAGGGGGGACAGATACGCAGTATTTT. The V and J genes are TRBV4-2 and TRBJ2-3; 9 bases agree with TRBD1. The J segment lost 3 bases and the V segment lost 1 base, leaving 5 bases of the junction unmatched. Germline loops: CDR1 LGHNA, CDR2 YNFKEQ. This CDR3 is built from 16 residues.

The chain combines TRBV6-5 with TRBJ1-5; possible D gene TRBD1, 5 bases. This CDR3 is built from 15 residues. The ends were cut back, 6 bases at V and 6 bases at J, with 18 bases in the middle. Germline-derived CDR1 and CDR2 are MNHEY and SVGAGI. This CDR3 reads CASSPRGGVGQPQHF. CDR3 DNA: TGTGCCAGCAGCCCCCGCGGGGGGGTCGGTCAGCCCCAGCATTTT.

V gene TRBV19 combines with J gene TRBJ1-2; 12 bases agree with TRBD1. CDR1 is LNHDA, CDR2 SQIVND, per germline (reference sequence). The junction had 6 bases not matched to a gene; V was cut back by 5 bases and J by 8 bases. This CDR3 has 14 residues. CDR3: CASSGTGGAGGYTF. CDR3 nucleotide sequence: TGTGCCAGTAGTGGGACAGGGGGCGCCGGGGGCTACACCTTC.

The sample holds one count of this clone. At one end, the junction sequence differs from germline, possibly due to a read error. The CDR3 DNA follows: TGTGCCAGCAGCCAAGATGGAGGACAGGGGAAGTTC. It encodes CASSQDGGQGKF. The rearrangement links TRBV14 to TRBJ2-7; 9 bases align to TRBD1. Looked up from germline, CDR1 is SGHDN and CDR2 is FVKESK. The CDR3 spans 12 residues. The whole variable domain, remainder taken from reference TRBV14 and TRBJ2-7, is EAGVTQFPSHSVIEKGQTVTLRCDPISGHDNLYWYRRVMGKEIKFLLHFVKESKQDESGMPNNRFLAERTGGTYSTLKVQPAELEDSGVYFCASSQDGGQGKFGPGTRLTVT.

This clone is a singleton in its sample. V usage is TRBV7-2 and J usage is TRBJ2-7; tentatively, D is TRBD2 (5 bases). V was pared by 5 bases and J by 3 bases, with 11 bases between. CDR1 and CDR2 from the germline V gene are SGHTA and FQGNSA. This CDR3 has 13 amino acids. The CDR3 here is CASSARTDYEQYF. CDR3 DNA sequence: TGTGCCAGCAGCGCCAGGACTGACTACGAGCAGTACTTC.

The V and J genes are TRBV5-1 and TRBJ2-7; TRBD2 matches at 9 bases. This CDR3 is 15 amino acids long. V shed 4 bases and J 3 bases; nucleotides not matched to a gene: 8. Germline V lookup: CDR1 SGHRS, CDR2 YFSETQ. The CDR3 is CASSGGGSGSYEQYF. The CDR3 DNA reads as TGCGCCAGCAGCGGGGGCGGTAGCGGGAGCTACGAGCAGTACTTC.

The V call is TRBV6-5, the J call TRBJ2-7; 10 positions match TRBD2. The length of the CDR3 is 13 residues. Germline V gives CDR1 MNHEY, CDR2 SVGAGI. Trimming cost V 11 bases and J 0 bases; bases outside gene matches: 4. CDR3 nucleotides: TGTGCCTGCGGACTAGCGGACTCCTACGAGCAGTACTTC. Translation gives CACGLADSYEQYF.

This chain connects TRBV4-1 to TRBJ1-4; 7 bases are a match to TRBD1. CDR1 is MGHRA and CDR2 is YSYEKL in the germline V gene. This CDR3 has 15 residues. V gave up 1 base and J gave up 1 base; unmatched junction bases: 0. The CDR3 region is CASSQGQGTNEKLFF. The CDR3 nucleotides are TGCGCCAGCAGCCAAGGACAGGGAACTAATGAAAAACTGTTTTTT.

CDR3 bases: TGTGCCAGTAGTATTACAGGCCCCCAAGAGACCCAGTACTTC. It codes for CASSITGPQETQYF. This chain connects TRBV19 to TRBJ2-5; maybe TRBD1 (5 bases). The CDR3 extends over 14 amino acids. Germline V gene lookup returns CDR1 LNHDA and CDR2 SQIVND (reference sequence). The V end lost 3 bases, the J end lost 1 base, and 9 bases lay between the germline ends.

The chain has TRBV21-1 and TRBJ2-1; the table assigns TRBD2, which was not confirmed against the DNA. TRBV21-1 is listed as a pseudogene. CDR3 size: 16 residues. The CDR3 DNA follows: TGTGCCAGCAGCCCCCTAGCGAGGAGCTCCTACAATGAGCAGTTCTTC. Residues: CASSPLARSSYNEQFF.

The DNA for the CDR3 is TGTGCCAGCAGCTTCCGGGACAGGGTTTCCGGGGAGCTGTTTTTT. Protein sequence: CASSFRDRVSGELFF. The chain combines TRBV9 with TRBJ2-2, with TRBD1 matching over 9 bases. V dropped 4 bases and J dropped 6; count of bases not matched to a gene: 7. This CDR3 has 15 residues. CDR1 SGDLS and CDR2 YYNGEE come from the germline V gene.

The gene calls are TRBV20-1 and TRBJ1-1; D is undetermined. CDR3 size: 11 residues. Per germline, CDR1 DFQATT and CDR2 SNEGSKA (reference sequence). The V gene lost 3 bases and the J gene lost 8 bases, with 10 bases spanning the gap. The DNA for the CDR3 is TGCAGTGCTAGTTCACACTCGGAAGCTTTCTTT. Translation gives CSASSHSEAFF.

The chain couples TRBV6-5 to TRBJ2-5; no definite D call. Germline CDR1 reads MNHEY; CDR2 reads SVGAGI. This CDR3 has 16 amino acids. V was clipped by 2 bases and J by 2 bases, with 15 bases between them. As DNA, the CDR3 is TGTGCCAGCAGTTACAGCTGGCCCTTGGGTCAAGAGACCCAGTACTTC. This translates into CASSYSWPLGQETQYF.

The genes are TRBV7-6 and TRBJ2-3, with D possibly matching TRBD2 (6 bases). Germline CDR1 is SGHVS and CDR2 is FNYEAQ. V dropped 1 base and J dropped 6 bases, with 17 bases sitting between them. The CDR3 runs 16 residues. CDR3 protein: CASSLGTNPHRDTQYF. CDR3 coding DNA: TGTGCCAGCAGCTTAGGGACTAACCCCCACCGGGATACGCAGTATTTT.

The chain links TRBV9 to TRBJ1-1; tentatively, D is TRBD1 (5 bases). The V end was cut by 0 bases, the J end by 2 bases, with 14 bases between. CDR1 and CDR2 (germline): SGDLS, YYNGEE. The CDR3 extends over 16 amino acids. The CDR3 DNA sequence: TGTGCCAGCAGCGTAGAGCCCCACAGGAGTAACACTGAAGCTTTCTTT. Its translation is CASSVEPHRSNTEAFF.

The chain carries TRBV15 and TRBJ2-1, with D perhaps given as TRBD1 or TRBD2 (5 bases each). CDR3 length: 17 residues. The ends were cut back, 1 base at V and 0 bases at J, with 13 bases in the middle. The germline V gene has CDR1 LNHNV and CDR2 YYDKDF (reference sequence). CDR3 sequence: CATSRGGARSSYNEQFF. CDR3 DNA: TGTGCCACCAGCAGAGGAGGGGCGAGGAGCTCCTACAATGAGCAGTTCTTC.